This TCR beta chain came from a study of CD8 T cells in ankylosing spondylitis. Molecular-barcoded quantitative 5'-RACE produced these TCR beta libraries. MiXCR, run by TCRdb on the 5' RACE reads, gives a single entry per CDR3 protein. The sample comprises about 250,000 distinct CDR3 sequences, about 18% of which are singletons, and more than 25% rests with the top ten. The sequenced sample consisted of blood, either unsorted or a sorted T cell fraction (not recorded which). The clonotype comes from a male donor with ankylosing spondylitis or in good health (not recorded which).

The CDR3 region is CSVEGHRDRAYNEQFF. The CDR3 DNA is TGCAGCGTTGAAGGGCACCGGGACAGGGCCTACAATGAGCAGTTCTTC. The rearrangement links TRBV29-1 to TRBJ2-1; 9 nucleotides match TRBD1. CDR1 is SQVTM and CDR2 is ANQGSEA in the germline V gene. V dropped 1 base and J dropped 2; count of bases not matched to a gene: 6. The CDR3 is made up of 16 amino acids.